This T cell receptor beta chain was observed in a study of Graves' ophthalmopathy and Graves' hyperthyroidism. Background on the study: No treatment had been given when peripheral blood was collected at initial diagnosis.

General study points: Sensitivity reached roughly 71% and specificity 72.22% when the model predicted ophthalmopathy progression.

This clonotype has at least ten counts. Its antigen is unknown. Those donors who had ophthalmopathy presented with moderate-to-severe activity, a CAS of ≥3, a NOSPECS of ≥4 and a duration under 3 months. The authors amplified TCR beta CDR3 regions from RNA transcripts. HTBI primers were employed in first-round RT-PCR, then a second-round multiplex PCR followed. MiXCR, applied by TCRdb to the multiplex PCR reads, yields one record per CDR3 protein. The sample lists about 180,000 distinct CDR3 sequences, less than 45% occurring once. The TCR sequence derives from a woman in her thirties or forties with Graves' ophthalmopathy. Sequencing input: peripheral blood.

The CDR3 coding sequence is TGTGCCTGGAGTGTGGGGACCCAAGAGACCCAGTACTTC. It encodes CAWSVGTQETQYF. The chain combines TRBV30 with TRBJ2-5; D is possibly TRBD1 or TRBD2 (5 bases each). Between the trimmed V and J ends, which lost 0 bases and 1 base, there was a span of 6 bases. Germline assignment: CDR1 GTSNPN and CDR2 SVGIG (reference sequence). The CDR3 runs to 13 residues.